This TCR beta chain was profiled in a study of Graves' ophthalmopathy and Graves' hyperthyroidism. For the study at large: Being free of ophthalmopathy for 18 months of follow-up defined stable hyperthyroidism.

The germline V gene has CDR1 PRHDT and CDR2 FYEKMQ (reference sequence). V was clipped by 6 bases and J by 0 bases; unmatched bases: 5. The CDR3 spans 16 residues. General study results and limits: Ophthalmopathy progression prediction by the model yielded a sensitivity of about 70% and a specificity of just over 72%.

In this sample, this clonotype turned up a few times. The target antigen is unknown. Aged 18 to 65, the patients with hyperthyroidism had under 2 months' duration and were newly diagnosed. Exclusion applied to patients with other autoimmune diseases, uncontrolled infections, pregnancy or lactation. RNA transcripts provided the template for amplifying TCR beta CDR3 regions. HTBI-primed first-round RT-PCR preceded second-round multiplex PCR. From the multiplex PCR reads, TCRdb called clonotypes with MiXCR, one entry per CDR3 protein. Here the sample spans about 1.1 million distinct CDR3 sequences, less than 45% being singletons.

The sequenced sample was peripheral blood or thyroid tissue (not recorded which). V usage is TRBV13 and J usage is TRBJ1-6; the match to TRBD1 covers 7 bases. The clonotype was recovered from an adult man with Graves' hyperthyroidism. The CDR3 reads CASSGTASSYNSPLHF. The CDR3 DNA is TGTGCCAGCAGTGGGACAGCTAGCTCCTATAATTCACCCCTCCACTTT.